The 14 T cell receptor beta chains in this list originate from one sample, sequenced in a study of blood T cell repertoires in COVID-19. Assay used: immunoSEQ multiplex PCR; TCRdb lists only in-frame clones, some missing. The sample has some 200,000 clones; under 90% are singletons. Sequencing was carried out using peripheral blood. The receptors here all came from a woman over 75 with COVID-19, enrolled during active disease.

The rearrangement links TRBV3-1 (or the pseudogene TRBV3-2) to TRBJ2-4, with D unresolved. V was pared by 3 bases and J by 6 bases, with 9 bases between. This CDR3 has 13 amino acids. Looked up from germline, CDR1 is LGHDT and CDR2 is YNNKEL (reference sequence). CDR3 nucleotides: TGTGCCAGCAGCCAGGGTAACAGAAACATTCAGTACTTC. Amino acids: CASSQGNRNIQYF.

This chain links TRBV5-1 with TRBJ2-3; D not certain. CDR3 size: 16 residues. V lost 1 base and J 5 bases, leaving 17 bases between the germline ends. CDR1 is SGHRS and CDR2 is YFSETQ in the germline V gene. The CDR3 region has the DNA TGCGCCAGCAGCTTGTTGCTAGTTGATGGCCGAGATACGCAGTATTTT. Protein product: CASSLLLVDGRDTQYF.

The V and J genes are TRBV7-2 and TRBJ1-4, with D perhaps matching TRBD1 (5 bases). In germline, CDR1 is SGHTA, CDR2 FQGNSA. V was cut by 8 bases and J by 12 bases, with 19 bases left in between. CDR3 size: 13 residues. The CDR3 sequence is CASALGQSMELFF. CDR3 DNA: TGTGCCAGCGCGTTGGGGCAGAGTATGGAACTGTTTTTT. Complete variable domain (other parts from reference TRBV7-2 and TRBJ1-4): GAGVSQSPSNKVTEKGKDVELRCDPISGHTALYWYRQSLGQGLEFLIYFQGNSAPDKSGLPSDRFSAERTGGSVSTLTIQRTQQEDSAVYLCASALGQSMELFFGSGTQLSVL.

V and J are TRBV5-1 and TRBJ1-6; a weak D match, TRBD1 (6 bases). The V end was cut by 2 bases, the J end by 5 bases, with 8 bases between. The length of the CDR3 is 14 residues. Germline V gene lookup returns CDR1 SGHRS and CDR2 YFSETQ. CDR3 sequence reads: CASSLQGDNSPLHF. For the CDR3, the DNA is TGCGCCAGCAGCTTACAGGGAGATAATTCACCCCTCCACTTT. Full variable domain (missing parts from reference TRBV5-1 and TRBJ1-6): KAGVTQTPRYLIKTRGQQVTLSCSPISGHRSVSWYQQTPGQGLQFLFEYFSETQRNKGNFPGRFSGRQFSNSRSEMNVSTLELGDSALYLCASSLQGDNSPLHFGNGTRLTVT.

The J gene is TRBJ1-2, the V gene TRBV2; D unresolved. Germline values: CDR1 SNHLY, CDR2 FYNNEI. This CDR3 is built from 13 residues. V shed 6 bases and J shed 8 bases, with 16 bases lying between them. The CDR3 DNA follows: TGTGCCAGCAGCGAGGTCCGCCCTGGCGGCTACACCTTC. This encodes CASSEVRPGGYTF.

The chain recombines TRBV27 with TRBJ2-7; D possibly corresponds to TRBD2 (6 bases). Germline V CDR1 and CDR2: MNHEY, SMNVEV (reference sequence). V was shortened by 2 bases and J by 4 bases, with 18 bases between the two germline ends. This CDR3 comprises 16 residues. The CDR3 DNA reads TGTGCCAGCAGTTTAGGTTCGGTGGCGGGGCGTTACGAGCAGTACTTC. It specifies CASSLGSVAGRYEQYF.

Concerning this clone itself: Other DNA variants within this sample encode the same CDR3. The rearrangement links TRBV5-1 to TRBJ2-5, with D unresolved. V dropped 0 bases and J dropped 2 bases, with 5 bases sitting between them. This CDR3 has 13 amino acids. CDR1 is SGHRS, CDR2 YFSETQ, per germline. The CDR3 DNA follows: TGCGCCAGCAGCTTGGATAGACAAGAGACCCAGTACTTC. Residues: CASSLDRQETQYF.

V is TRBV9 and J is TRBJ2-3; the match to TRBD2 covers 9 bases. The CDR3 is 20 amino acids. CDR1 SGDLS and CDR2 YYNGEE come from the germline V gene. The V gene end was trimmed by 1 base and the J gene end by 3 bases; junction bases not matched to a gene: 18. CDR3 loop: CASSVSAAGGSFRVTDTQYF. The CDR3 nucleotides read TGTGCCAGCAGCGTATCCGCAGCGGGGGGTTCTTTTCGTGTGACAGATACGCAGTATTTT.

This sequence joins TRBV2 and TRBJ2-7, with D possibly matching TRBD2 (5 bases). The CDR3 consists of 12 residues. The germline CDR1 and CDR2 sequences are SNHLY and FYNNEI. Trimming took off 7 bases at V and 1 base at J, with 8 bases between the two ends. The CDR3 DNA is TGTGCCAGCATTTCGGGGTCCTACGAGCAGTACTTC. Translated, it gives CASISGSYEQYF.

The chain carries TRBV6-5 and TRBJ2-2; the D gene is possibly TRBD1 (6 bases). The CDR3 is 14 residues long. In germline, CDR1 is MNHEY, CDR2 SVGAGI. Between the trimmed V and J ends, which lost 9 bases and 7 bases, there was a span of 18 bases. The CDR3 loop is CASHRVYVGGELFF. The DNA for the CDR3 is TGTGCCAGTCACAGGGTGTACGTGGGCGGGGAGCTGTTTTTT.

The gene calls are TRBV24-1 and TRBJ2-2; 8 nucleotides agree with TRBD1. This CDR3 region has 14 residues. Unmatched junction bases numbered 8, after V lost 8 bases and J lost 7 bases. In germline, CDR1 is KGHDR, CDR2 SFDVKD. The CDR3 DNA is TGTGCCACCACCCCGACAGGGGTAGTCGGGGAGCTGTTTTTT. Protein product: CATTPTGVVGELFF.

The chain couples TRBV4-1 to TRBJ1-1; no firm D call. This CDR3 region has 16 residues. In germline, CDR1 is MGHRA, CDR2 YSYEKL. Trimming took off 4 bases at V and 6 bases at J, with 21 bases between the two ends. CDR3 in amino acids: CASSLGDGPRRAEAFF. The CDR3 region has the DNA TGCGCCAGCAGCCTTGGAGACGGCCCGAGGAGGGCTGAAGCTTTCTTT.

Comments on this clone: This CDR3 is also generated by other DNA sequences in the sample. The chain has TRBV19 and TRBJ1-6; unclear D gene. Germline values: CDR1 LNHDA, CDR2 SQIVND (reference sequence). The V and J ends lost 9 bases and 0 bases respectively, with 9 bases between them. The CDR3 is 14 residues long. DNA for the CDR3: TGTGCCAGCAGAGGGAGCTCCTATAATTCACCCCTCCACTTT. Its protein product is CASRGSSYNSPLHF. Complete variable domain (other parts from reference TRBV19 and TRBJ1-6): DGGITQSPKYLFRKEGQNVTLSCEQNLNHDAMYWYRQDPGQGLRLIYYSQIVNDFQKGDIAEGYSVSREKKESFPLTVTSAQKNPTAFYLCASRGSSYNSPLHFGNGTRLTVT.

The gene calls are TRBV2 and TRBJ1-6; D uncertain. This CDR3 spans 14 amino acids. Germline lookup yields CDR1 SNHLY and CDR2 FYNNEI. Trimming took 8 bases from V and 9 from J, leaving 17 bases between them. As DNA, the CDR3 is TGTGCCAGCGTCCAGTATGAAGGAGGTTCACCCCTCCACTTT. Encoded protein: CASVQYEGGSPLHF.